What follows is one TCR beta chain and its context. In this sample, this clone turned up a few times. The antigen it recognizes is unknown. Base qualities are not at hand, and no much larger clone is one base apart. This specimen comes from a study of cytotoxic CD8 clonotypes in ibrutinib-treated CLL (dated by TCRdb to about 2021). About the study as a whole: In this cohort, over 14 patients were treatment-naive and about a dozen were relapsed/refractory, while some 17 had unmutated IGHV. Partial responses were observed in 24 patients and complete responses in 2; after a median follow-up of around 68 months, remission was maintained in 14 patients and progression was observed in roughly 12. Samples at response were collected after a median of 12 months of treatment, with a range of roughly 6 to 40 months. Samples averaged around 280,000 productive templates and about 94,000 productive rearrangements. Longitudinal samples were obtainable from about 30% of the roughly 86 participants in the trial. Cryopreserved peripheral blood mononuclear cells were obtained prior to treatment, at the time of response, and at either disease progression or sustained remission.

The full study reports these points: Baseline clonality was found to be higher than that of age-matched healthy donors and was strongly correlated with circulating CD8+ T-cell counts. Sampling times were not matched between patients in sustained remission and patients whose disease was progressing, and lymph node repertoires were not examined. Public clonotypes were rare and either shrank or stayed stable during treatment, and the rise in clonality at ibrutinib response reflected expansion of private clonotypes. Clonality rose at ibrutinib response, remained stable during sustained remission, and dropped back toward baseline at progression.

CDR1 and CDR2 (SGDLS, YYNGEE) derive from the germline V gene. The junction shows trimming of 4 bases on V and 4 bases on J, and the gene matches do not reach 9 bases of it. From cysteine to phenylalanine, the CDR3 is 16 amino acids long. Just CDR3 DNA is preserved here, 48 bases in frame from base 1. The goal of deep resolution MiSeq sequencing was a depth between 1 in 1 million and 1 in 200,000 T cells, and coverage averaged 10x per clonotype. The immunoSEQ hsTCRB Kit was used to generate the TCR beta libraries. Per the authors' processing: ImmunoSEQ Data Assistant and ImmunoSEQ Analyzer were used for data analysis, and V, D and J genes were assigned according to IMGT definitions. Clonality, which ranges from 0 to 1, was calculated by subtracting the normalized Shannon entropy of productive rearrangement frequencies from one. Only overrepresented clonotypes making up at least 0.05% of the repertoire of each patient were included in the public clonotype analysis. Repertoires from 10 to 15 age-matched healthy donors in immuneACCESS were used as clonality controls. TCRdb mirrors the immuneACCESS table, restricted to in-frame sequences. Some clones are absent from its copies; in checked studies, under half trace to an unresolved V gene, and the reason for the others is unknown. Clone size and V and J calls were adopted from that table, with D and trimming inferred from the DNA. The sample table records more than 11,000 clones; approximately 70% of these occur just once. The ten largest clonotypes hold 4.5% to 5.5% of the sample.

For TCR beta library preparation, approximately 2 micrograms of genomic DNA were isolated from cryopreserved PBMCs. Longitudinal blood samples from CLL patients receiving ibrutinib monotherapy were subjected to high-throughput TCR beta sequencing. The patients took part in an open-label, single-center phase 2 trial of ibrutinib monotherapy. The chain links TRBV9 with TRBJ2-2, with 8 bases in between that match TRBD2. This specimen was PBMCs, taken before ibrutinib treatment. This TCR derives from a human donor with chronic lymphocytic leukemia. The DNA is TGTGCCAGCAGCCCGCCGGGACTAGGGGGCACCGGGGAGCTGTTTTTT. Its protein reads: CASSPPGLGGTGELFF.